This entry lists 9 T cell receptor beta chains sequenced from one sample in a study of blood T cell repertoires in COVID-19. TCRdb keeps only in-frame clones here, not all; method: immunoSEQ multiplex PCR. The repertoire has around 250,000 clones, just over 85% of them found once; the top ten carry 15% to 18%. The specimen sequenced was PBMCs or T cells enriched from blood (not recorded which). The source of these receptors is a young man who had recovered from COVID-19.

V gene TRBV20-1 combines with J gene TRBJ1-5; D gene ambiguous. Trimming pared 3 bases from V and 4 bases from J, leaving 10 bases between. The CDR3 is made up of 13 amino acids. CDR1 and CDR2 from the germline V gene are DFQATT and SNEGSKA (reference sequence). The CDR3: CSASYQFNQPQHF. The DNA of the CDR3 is TGCAGTGCTAGTTATCAGTTTAATCAGCCCCAGCATTTT.

The CDR3 sequence: CASSPDFGRSYEQYF. The CDR3 coding sequence is TGTGCCAGCAGTCCGGACTTTGGTAGATCGTACGAGCAGTACTTC. The V call is TRBV6-2 or TRBV6-3, the J call TRBJ2-7; a possible D gene is TRBD2 (5 bases). V shed 5 bases and J shed 4 bases, with 18 bases lying between them. The germline V gene has CDR1 MNHEY and CDR2 SVGEGT. The CDR3 extends over 15 amino acids.

The chain has TRBV11-2 and TRBJ1-2, with 8 bases matching TRBD1. The trim removed 6 bases at V and 4 bases at J, leaving 4 bases unmatched. CDR1 is SGHAT, CDR2 FQNNGV, per germline. This CDR3 is 13 amino acids long. CDR3 nucleotide sequence: TGTGCCAGCAGACTGGACAGGGTCTATGGCTACACCTTC. This sequence encodes CASRLDRVYGYTF.

This clone was counted once. The chain has TRBV12-3 or TRBV12-4 and TRBJ2-1, with TRBD2 as a possible D gene (7 bases). The CDR3 length is 13 residues. V was cut by 0 bases and J by 8 bases, with 8 bases left in between. CDR3 nucleotides: TGTGCCAGCAGTTTAGCAGGGGGGGATGAGCAGTTCTTC. Its translation is CASSLAGGDEQFF.

The chain uses TRBV15 and TRBJ2-3; D gene unclear. The V end lost 5 bases, the J end lost 1 base, and 10 bases lay between the germline ends. The CDR3 is 14 amino acids. Germline assignment: CDR1 LNHNV and CDR2 YYDKDF (reference sequence). The CDR3 coding sequence is TGTGCCACCAGCCCGAGAGGTGGCACAGATACGCAGTATTTT. Amino acid sequence: CATSPRGGTDTQYF.

The chain joins TRBV5-8 to TRBJ1-2, with D unclear. Trimming left V 1 base short and J 5 bases short, with 9 bases between. Germline loops: CDR1 SGHTS, CDR2 YDEGEE. The CDR3 is 13 residues long. Written as DNA, the CDR3 is TGTGCCAGCAGCTTGCAGCGGACTTATGGCTACACCTTC. Amino acids: CASSLQRTYGYTF.

The chain joins TRBV29-1 to TRBJ1-1; D possibly corresponds to TRBD1 (5 bases). The germline V and J ends were trimmed by 4 bases and 3 bases, with 12 bases remaining between them. This CDR3 is built from 13 residues. In germline, CDR1 is SQVTM, CDR2 ANQGSEA. The CDR3 loop is CSVARVLDTEAFF. CDR3 DNA: TGCAGCGTTGCCAGGGTTTTGGACACTGAAGCTTTCTTT.

This clone is a singleton in its sample. J is TRBJ1-6 and V is TRBV25-1; TRBD1 is a possible D gene (5 bases). This CDR3 has 15 amino acids. V lost 6 bases, J lost 1 base, and 10 bases lay in between. CDR1 MGHDK and CDR2 SYGVNS come from the germline V gene. The CDR3 is CASSAGFSYNSPLHF. CDR3 coding DNA: TGTGCCAGCAGCGCAGGGTTTTCCTATAATTCACCCCTCCACTTT. Full variable domain (outside the CDR3, taken from reference TRBV25-1 and TRBJ1-6): EADIYQTPRYLVIGTGKKITLECSQTMGHDKMYWYQQDPGMELHLIHYSYGVNSTEKGDLSSESTVSRIRTEHFPLTLESARPSHTSQYLCASSAGFSYNSPLHFGNGTRLTVT.

The rearrangement links TRBV27 to TRBJ2-2, with D maybe TRBD2 (5 bases). The CDR3 length is 13 residues. CDR1 and CDR2 from the germline V gene are MNHEY and SMNVEV (reference sequence). V lost 4 bases and J 6 bases, leaving 9 bases between the germline ends. In nucleotides, the CDR3 is TGTGCCAGCAGTTCCGGGGTAGCCGGGGAGCTGTTTTTT. It yields the protein CASSSGVAGELFF.